The 23 T cell receptor beta chains below come from one sample, sequenced in a study of T cell repertoires in cytomegalovirus infection. Each CDR3 protein gets one entry after TCRdb re-called the reads with MiXCR. This repertoire shows approximately 550,000 distinct CDR3 sequences, 16% found once; its top ten account for roughly a quarter. Sequenced input: CD8+ T cells from PBMCs. The receptors come from a human donor in good health (CMV status not recorded). Some clones in this sample may be carry-over from other donors' samples.

This clonotype was observed a few times. The chain recombines TRBV12-3 or TRBV12-4 with TRBJ1-1; the D gene is possibly TRBD1 (5 bases). The ends were cut back, 5 bases at V and 0 bases at J, with 13 bases in the middle. The CDR3 covers 15 residues. CDR3 residues: CASSPEDILNTEAFF. The DNA for the CDR3 is TGTGCCAGCAGTCCTGAGGACATACTGAACACTGAAGCTTTCTTT.

The chain combines TRBV28 with TRBJ2-4, with a tentative D call TRBD1 (6 bases). CDR1 is MDHEN, CDR2 SYDVKM, per germline. Trimming pared 1 base from V and 0 bases from J, leaving 13 bases between. The CDR3 is 17 residues long. The CDR3 loop is CASSLYGQPLAKNIQYF. The CDR3 DNA follows: TGTGCCAGCAGTTTATACGGACAGCCTCTAGCCAAAAACATTCAGTACTTC.

The chain links TRBV4-1 to TRBJ2-7; 9 bases fit TRBD1. V was pared by 5 bases and J by 3 bases, with 11 bases of the junction left unmatched. CDR1 and CDR2 from the germline V gene are MGHRA and YSYEKL. The CDR3 runs 16 residues. The CDR3 sequence is CASSNRGPSGFYEQYF. The DNA of the CDR3 is TGCGCCAGCAGCAACAGGGGGCCAAGTGGGTTCTACGAGCAGTACTTC.

This clonotype occurred a few times. The V call is TRBV9, the J call TRBJ2-7, with a tentative D call TRBD1 (6 bases). V was trimmed by 0 bases and J by 3 bases, leaving 13 bases between them. Germline V gives CDR1 SGDLS, CDR2 YYNGEE. This CDR3 is 15 amino acids long. CDR3 sequence reads: CASSVGDRILYEQYF. CDR3 bases: TGTGCCAGCAGCGTAGGAGACAGGATCCTCTACGAGCAGTACTTC.

This clonotype was seen only a few times. The J gene is TRBJ2-3, the V gene TRBV5-4; D tentatively fits TRBD1 or TRBD2 (5 bases each). This CDR3 contains 15 residues. CDR1 and CDR2 (germline): SGHNT, YYREEE (reference sequence). The V end was cut by 4 bases, the J end by 1 base, with 13 bases between. CDR3 in amino acids: CASSLEGPGTDTQYF. The CDR3 DNA reads TGTGCCAGCAGCCTCGAGGGGCCGGGCACAGATACGCAGTATTTT.

V usage is TRBV5-1 and J usage is TRBJ2-5, with TRBD2 matching 9 bases. The CDR3 extends over 16 amino acids. Trimming at V came to 4 bases and at J to 1 base, leaving 8 bases not matched to a gene. Germline CDR1 reads SGHRS; CDR2 reads YFSETQ. The CDR3, as DNA: TGCGCCAGCAGCCCCGCCCAGACTAGCGGCCAAGAGACCCAGTACTTC. This gives the protein CASSPAQTSGQETQYF.

This clonotype was counted many times. The chain joins TRBV7-6 to TRBJ2-7; 12 bases agree with TRBD1. There are 21 residues in the CDR3. The trim removed 0 bases at V and 3 bases at J, leaving 18 bases unmatched. Germline CDR1 is SGHVS and CDR2 is FNYEAQ. CDR3 sequence: CASSLATLGRDRGLVDYEQYF. The CDR3, as DNA: TGTGCCAGCAGCTTAGCCACCCTGGGCCGGGACAGGGGGCTAGTGGACTACGAGCAGTACTTC.

This clonotype occurred a few times. The CDR3 protein is CASSPEQGGTEAFF. In DNA, the CDR3 is TGTGCCAGTAGTCCAGAACAGGGCGGCACTGAAGCTTTCTTT. The chain joins TRBV19 to TRBJ1-1; D possibly corresponds to TRBD1 (6 bases). The length of the CDR3 is 14 residues. Germline assignment: CDR1 LNHDA and CDR2 SQIVND (reference sequence). V gave up 5 bases and J gave up 4 bases, with 14 bases separating them.

The sample holds a few counts of this clonotype. V gene TRBV5-6 combines with J gene TRBJ2-3; TRBD2 aligns across 10 bases. V gave up 2 bases and J gave up 6 bases; unmatched junction bases: 9. Germline V gives CDR1 SGHDT, CDR2 YYEEEE. This CDR3 is built from 16 residues. CDR3 nucleotides: TGTGCCAGCAGCTTCCAGCGGGGGGGCTACATGGATACGCAGTATTTT. Protein sequence: CASSFQRGGYMDTQYF.

The J gene is TRBJ2-7, the V gene TRBV20-1; D call uncertain. The V gene's germline CDR1 is DFQATT and CDR2 SNEGSKA (reference sequence). CDR3 length: 15 residues. V lost 1 base to trimming and J lost 5 bases, with 18 bases between them. The CDR3 bases are TGCAGTGCTAGAGTTGGTCGCGGATCACTCCACGAGCAGTACTTC. This codes for CSARVGRGSLHEQYF.

The sample holds many counts of this clonotype. The chain uses TRBV6-1 and TRBJ2-1, with 11 bases identical to TRBD2. V lost 6 bases, J lost 5 bases, and 3 bases stayed unmatched. The CDR3 spans 14 residues. Per germline, CDR1 MNHNS and CDR2 SASEGT. The CDR3 sequence is CASRATSGNNEQFF. Written as DNA, the CDR3 is TGTGCCAGCAGGGCGACTAGCGGGAACAATGAGCAGTTCTTC.

The rearrangement uses TRBV29-1 and TRBJ2-5; the D call may be TRBD1 or TRBD2 (5 bases each). Between the trimmed V and J ends, which lost 0 bases and 3 bases, there was a span of 14 bases. The germline V gene has CDR1 SQVTM and CDR2 ANQGSEA. The CDR3 has 15 residues. CDR3 region: CSVEDGSQGEETQYF. The CDR3 DNA sequence: TGCAGCGTTGAAGATGGAAGCCAGGGAGAAGAGACCCAGTACTTC.

This clonotype was seen a few times. The chain joins TRBV29-1 to TRBJ2-2; D gene unclear. The V and J ends lost 5 bases and 1 base respectively, with 5 bases between them. The germline V gene encodes CDR1 SQVTM and CDR2 ANQGSEA. The CDR3 has 12 amino acids. The CDR3 bases are TGCAGCGTTACAGTGAACACCGGGGAGCTGTTTTTT. Its translation is CSVTVNTGELFF.

The chain couples TRBV7-7 to TRBJ2-4, with 9 bases matching TRBD1. The CDR3 covers 20 residues. V lost 3 bases and J lost 0; bases outside the gene matches: 15. CDR1 is SSHAT and CDR2 is FNYEAQ in the germline V gene (reference sequence). CDR3 protein: CASSFRDRESRGLAKNIQYF. DNA of the CDR3: TGTGCCAGCAGCTTTCGGGACAGGGAATCAAGAGGGCTAGCCAAAAACATTCAGTACTTC. The variable domain in full, with the rest retrieved from reference TRBV7-7 and TRBJ2-4, is GAGVSQSPRYKVTKRGQDVTLRCDPISSHATLYWYQQALGQGPEFLTYFNYEAQPDKSGLPSDRFSAERPEGSISTLTIQRTEQRDSAMYRCASSFRDRESRGLAKNIQYFGAGTRLSVL.

This chain uses TRBV5-1 with TRBJ1-1, with unresolved D. CDR1 and CDR2 from the germline V gene are SGHRS and YFSETQ. V was cut by 0 bases and J by 3 bases, with 12 bases left in between. The CDR3 is made up of 15 amino acids. The CDR3 sequence: CASSLEYSGDTEAFF. The DNA of the CDR3 is TGCGCCAGCAGCTTGGAGTACTCCGGAGACACTGAAGCTTTCTTT.

V usage is TRBV19 and J usage is TRBJ1-5; D perhaps matches TRBD1 (6 bases). Germline V lookup: CDR1 LNHDA, CDR2 SQIVND (reference sequence). The V and J ends lost 7 bases and 7 bases respectively, with 11 bases between them. The CDR3 has 12 amino acids. The CDR3 DNA reads as TGTGCCAGTAAAACAGGGAACCAGCCCCAGCATTTT. Translation: CASKTGNQPQHF.

Only a few counts were recorded for this clonotype. This chain uses TRBV6-1 with TRBJ2-7; weak D call: TRBD1 (5 bases). From germline, CDR1 is MNHNS and CDR2 SASEGT. Trimming shortened V by 2 bases and J by 1 base, and 15 bases separated the two germline ends. The CDR3 is 16 amino acids. DNA of the CDR3: TGTGCCAGCAGTGAATGGGGCACCGCCCCTTCCTACGAGCAGTACTTC. Translated: CASSEWGTAPSYEQYF.

This clonotype was counted at least ten times. This rearrangement joins TRBV15 to TRBJ2-1; TRBD1 aligns across 7 bases. This CDR3 spans 14 amino acids. CDR1 is LNHNV, CDR2 YYDKDF, per germline (reference sequence). The trim removed 6 bases at V and 3 bases at J, leaving 5 bases unmatched. CDR3 bases: TGTGCCACCAGGACCGGGACAGACTACAATGAGCAGTTCTTC. Translation gives CATRTGTDYNEQFF.

This clonotype was counted a few times. The chain has TRBV5-6 and TRBJ2-3, with a weak D call TRBD1 (5 bases). The CDR3 covers 18 residues. Per germline, CDR1 SGHDT and CDR2 YYEEEE. The V end was cut by 4 bases, the J end by 3 bases, with 24 bases between. This chain's CDR3 is CASSLSWGSGGNTDTQYF. In DNA form, the CDR3 reads TGTGCCAGCAGCCTATCCTGGGGCAGTGGTGGTAATACAGATACGCAGTATTTT.

In its sample, this clonotype was seen many times. This sequence joins TRBV11-2 and TRBJ2-3, with 10 bases lining up with TRBD2. Trimming took 1 base from V and 6 from J; bases not matched to a gene: 10. Germline CDR1 reads SGHAT; CDR2 reads FQNNGV. CDR3 length: 17 residues. In DNA, the CDR3 is TGTGCCAGCAGCTTAGGTCTAGCGGGAGTCTATATCGATACGCAGTATTTT. Protein product: CASSLGLAGVYIDTQYF. Full variable domain (remainder filled in from reference TRBV11-2 and TRBJ2-3): EAGVAQSPRYKIIEKRQSVAFWCNPISGHATLYWYQQILGQGPKLLIQFQNNGVVDDSQLPKDRFSAERLKGVDSTLKIQPAKLEDSAVYLCASSLGLAGVYIDTQYFGPGTRLTVL.

This clonotype was recorded a few times. The chain combines TRBV27 with TRBJ2-2; 9 nucleotides agree with TRBD1. This CDR3 has 15 residues. The trim removed 7 bases at V and 3 bases at J, leaving 6 bases unmatched. The germline V gene encodes CDR1 MNHEY and CDR2 SMNVEV (reference sequence). The CDR3 DNA sequence: TGTGCCAGCACTCCCGACAGGGGGGACACCGGGGAGCTGTTTTTT. This sequence encodes CASTPDRGDTGELFF.

This clonotype appeared a few times. This sequence joins TRBV14 and TRBJ2-5, with no clear D. The CDR3 sequence is 12 residues long. V was pared by 4 bases and J by 5 bases, with 8 bases between. Germline assignment: CDR1 SGHDN and CDR2 FVKESK. The CDR3 here is CASSRADETQYF. As DNA, the CDR3 is TGTGCCAGCAGCCGGGCCGATGAGACCCAGTACTTC. The full variable domain, its missing parts supplied by reference TRBV14 and TRBJ2-5, is EAGVTQFPSHSVIEKGQTVTLRCDPISGHDNLYWYRRVMGKEIKFLLHFVKESKQDESGMPNNRFLAERTGGTYSTLKVQPAELEDSGVYFCASSRADETQYFGPGTRLLVL.

Here the CDR3 reads CASSTRPKRTDTQYF. CDR3 sequence (DNA): TGTGCCAGTAGTACGCGCCCCAAGCGCACAGATACGCAGTATTTT. The V gene is TRBV19, the J gene TRBJ2-3; D call uncertain. CDR1 LNHDA and CDR2 SQIVND come from the germline V gene (reference sequence). Trimming shortened V by 4 bases and J by 1 base, and 12 bases separated the two germline ends. The CDR3 has 15 amino acids.